A selection of T cell receptor beta chains follows, all from one sample in a study of neurological immune-mediated disorders. A single record per CDR3 protein comes from TCRdb applying MiXCR to the 5' RACE reads. This sample has under 80,000 distinct CDR3 sequences, with around 5% found just once. The sample was PBMCs. The source is a woman aged 25 to 39 with multiple sclerosis. CDR3s include the opening cysteine and the closing phenylalanine or tryptophan. The D gene is left open where the match is weak. Not every row has a clone size; where given, it reads once, few, many or a size class.

CDR3nt	CDR3aa	abundance	v_gene	j_gene	d_gene
TGTGCCAGCTCCTCAGAGGGCAATCAGCCCCAGCATTTT	CASSSEGNQPQHF	few	TRBV18	TRBJ1-5	-
TGTGCCAGGTTCAGGCCCCCCGTTTTAAGGGGCCACGAGCAGTACTTC	CARFRPPVLRGHEQYF	many	TRBV9	TRBJ2-7	-
TGTGCCAGCAGCTTTCTAGCGGGGGGGCCACAAGAGACCCAGTACTTC	CASSFLAGGPQETQYF	many	TRBV7-8	TRBJ2-5	TRBD2
TGCAGTGCCTGCCCAGGGGATCGGAACACTGAAGCTTTCTTT	CSACPGDRNTEAFF	few	TRBV20-1	TRBJ1-1	-
TGTGCCACCAGTGATTTTCGGGATTATAGCAATCAGCCCCAGAATTTT	CATSDFRDYSNQPQNF	many	TRBV24-1	TRBJ1-5	-
TGTGCCAGCCTCAGGGGTAACAATCAGCCCCAGCATTTT	CASLRGNNQPQHF	few	TRBV28	TRBJ1-5	-
TGTGCCAGCAGCTTGGCTGGGCAGGGTGGCTACACCTTC	CASSLAGQGGYTF	many	TRBV5-8	TRBJ1-2	-
TGTGCCAGCAGCCAAGATAGCAGGTTCCTTTTCTACGAGCAGTACTTC	CASSQDSRFLFYEQYF	few	TRBV14	TRBJ2-7	-
TGTGCCAGCAGCCCCGGGACAGGGGTGGGCGGCTACACCTTC	CASSPGTGVGGYTF	many	TRBV7-9	TRBJ1-2	TRBD1
TGTGCCAGCAGCCTGGAAAGTTACTACGAGCAGTACTTC	CASSLESYYEQYF	-	TRBV16	TRBJ2-7	-
TGCGCCAGCAGCTCCTCCGGGCGCAGACACTACGAGCAGTACTTC	CASSSSGRRHYEQYF	-	TRBV5-1	TRBJ2-7	-
TGTGCCACCAGCACTCAGGACAGGGGTTATAGCAATCAGCCCCAGCATTTT	CATSTQDRGYSNQPQHF	many	TRBV15	TRBJ1-5	TRBD1
TGTGCCAGCAGCCAAGAAAACAGGGACGTGGCCAGAAAGTACTTC	CASSQENRDVARKYF	many	TRBV3-1	TRBJ2-5	-
TGTGCCAGCAGTTTTGGGGACAGTATTTCACCCCTCCACTTT	CASSFGDSISPLHF	many	TRBV12-3/TRBV12-4	TRBJ1-6	TRBD1
TGTGCCAGCAGCCCCAGCGGCCCCGCGGAGACCCAGTACTTC	CASSPSGPAETQYF	many	TRBV7-3	TRBJ2-5	-
TGTGCCAGCAGCTGGCGACGGGAAGAGCCCCAGAATTTT	CASSWRREEPQNF	-	TRBV7-2	TRBJ1-5	-
TGTGCCAGCAGCATCGGACAGCCATCACCTCAGGAAGCTTTCTTT	CASSIGQPSPQEAFF	many	TRBV5-8	TRBJ1-1	-
TGCAGCCCCGAGGGGGACGTCGGAAACACCATATATTTT	CSPEGDVGNTIYF	many	TRBV20-1	TRBJ1-3	-
TGCAGTGCTAGAGTCTGGGACCACAGTGATCAGCCCCAGAATTTT	CSARVWDHSDQPQNF	-	TRBV20-1	TRBJ1-5	-
TGTGCCAGCAGCGCCACTAACTACGAGCAGTACTTC	CASSATNYEQYF	many	TRBV7-9	TRBJ2-7	-
TGTGCCAGCAGCCAAGGACAGATCTACGAGCAGTACTTC	CASSQGQIYEQYF	many	TRBV5-6	TRBJ2-7	-
TGCGCCAGCAGCTTGGTGTCGGGGGGTACTAGGGAGCAGTACTTC	CASSLVSGGTREQYF	many	TRBV5-1	TRBJ2-7	TRBD2
TGCAGTGCTAGATCGGCGGGTAGCAATCAGCCCCAGCATTTT	CSARSAGSNQPQHF	many	TRBV20-1	TRBJ1-5	-
TGTGCCAGCAGTTACTCGTACCCGAGTGTTACCTACGAGCAGTACTTC	CASSYSYPSVTYEQYF	many	TRBV6-2/TRBV6-3	TRBJ2-7	-
TGTGCCAGCAGCTTAGTTGGACAGGGCAACTCCTACAATGAGCAGTTCTTC	CASSLVGQGNSYNEQFF	many	TRBV7-2	TRBJ2-1	TRBD1
TGCAGTGCTAGCAGCCCGACAGGGTCGTTCACTGAAGCTTTCTTT	CSASSPTGSFTEAFF	many	TRBV20-1	TRBJ1-1	TRBD1
TGTGCCAGCAGCTCAACAGGGGCGGGTGGGGAGACCCAGTACTTC	CASSSTGAGGETQYF	few	TRBV7-3	TRBJ2-5	TRBD1
TGCAGTGCTAGAGTCGCTACAGGTCCCGATCAGCCCCAGCATTTT	CSARVATGPDQPQHF	many	TRBV20-1	TRBJ1-5	-
TGCGCCAGCAGCTTGACCGGGACAGGTTTTTCCTTC	CASSLTGTGFSF	many	TRBV5-1	TRBJ2-7	TRBD1
TGTGCCAGCAGCCCCATGGGTCAGCCCCAGAATTTT	CASSPMGQPQNF	few	TRBV11-2	TRBJ1-5	-
TGTGCCAGCAGCTTTGGGTCAGGAGAGACCCAGTACTTC	CASSFGSGETQYF	many	TRBV7-2	TRBJ2-5	-
TGTGCCAGCAGTTCACTTAACCACGCCTTGGAGGGCACTGAAGCTTTCTTT	CASSSLNHALEGTEAFF	-	TRBV27	TRBJ1-1	-
TGTGCCAGCTCGCTTGCCGGGGGGGACCACAATGAGCAGTTCTTC	CASSLAGGDHNEQFF	many	TRBV28	TRBJ2-1	TRBD2
TGTGCCAGGCTGGGACTAGCGAACACCGGGGAGCTGTTTTTT	CARLGLANTGELFF	many	TRBV28	TRBJ2-2	TRBD2
TGCAGCGTTCAAGGACAGGGGAATCAGCCCCAGCATTTT	CSVQGQGNQPQHF	many	TRBV29-1	TRBJ1-5	TRBD1
TGTGCCAGCAGTACGGGTTATGGCGAGCAGTACTTC	CASSTGYGEQYF	-	TRBV6-5	TRBJ2-7	-
TGTGCCATCAGTGAGTCTATCGGCCCCAATGAGCAGTTCTTC	CAISESIGPNEQFF	many	TRBV10-3	TRBJ2-1	-
TGTGCCAGCAGGCTACCGACAGGGGGAGGTCAGCCCCAGCATTTT	CASRLPTGGGQPQHF	many	TRBV28	TRBJ1-5	TRBD1
TGTGCCAGCAGCTTAGGCAGGGACACAGATACGCAGTATTTT	CASSLGRDTDTQYF	many	TRBV7-9	TRBJ2-3	-